These 10 T cell receptor beta chains were all obtained from the same sample, sequenced in a study of blood T cell repertoires in COVID-19. TCRdb's copy holds only in-frame clones and misses some; the assay was immunoSEQ multiplex PCR. This sample has roughly 200,000 clones, with over 65% found just once. Sequenced input: peripheral blood. The source is a person between 65 and 80 years old with COVID-19, enrolled during active disease.

The gene calls are TRBV6-1 and TRBJ1-5; D ambiguous. The germline V and J ends were trimmed by 1 base and 6 bases, with 10 bases remaining between them. CDR1 and CDR2 (germline): MNHNS, SASEGT. The length of the CDR3 is 14 residues. CDR3 region: CASSEGRRGQPQHF. The CDR3 nucleotides are TGTGCCAGCAGTGAAGGCAGGCGGGGTCAGCCCCAGCATTTT.

The rearrangement uses TRBV6-5 and TRBJ1-2, with no clear D. The germline V gene has CDR1 MNHEY and CDR2 SVGAGI. The CDR3 length is 12 residues. The germline V and J ends were trimmed by 5 bases and 9 bases, with 13 bases remaining between them. CDR3 DNA sequence: TGTGCCAGCAGTCCCGACTTAAGTAGCTACACCTTC. This sequence encodes CASSPDLSSYTF.

V and J are TRBV6-5 and TRBJ1-6; 9 nucleotides line up with TRBD1. Germline V CDR1 and CDR2: MNHEY, SVGAGI. The CDR3 runs 14 residues. V lost 6 bases and J lost 8; bases outside the gene matches: 5. The CDR3 sequence: CASRKDRGDSPLHF. The CDR3 DNA is TGTGCCAGCAGGAAGGACAGGGGTGATTCACCCCTCCACTTT.

The chain carries TRBV11-1 and TRBJ1-3; 8 nucleotides match TRBD1. V lost 3 bases to trimming and J lost 3 bases; unmatched junction nucleotides: 4. CDR3 length: 15 residues. Germline-derived CDR1 and CDR2 are SGHAT and FQDESV (reference sequence). CDR3 residues: CASSFAGGIGNTIYF. The CDR3 coding sequence is TGTGCCAGCAGCTTTGCAGGGGGCATTGGAAACACCATATATTTT.

The chain recombines TRBV2 with TRBJ1-5; 9 bases line up with TRBD1. This CDR3 contains 15 residues. Trimming took 7 bases from V and 5 from J; bases not matched to a gene: 9. Germline loops: CDR1 SNHLY, CDR2 FYNNEI. CDR3 in DNA: TGTGCCAGCAACCCCGACGGACAGGGGTATCAGCCCCAGCATTTT. Amino acids: CASNPDGQGYQPQHF.

The chain couples TRBV3-1 (or the pseudogene TRBV3-2) to TRBJ2-2, with unresolved D. The CDR3 sequence is 11 residues long. V lost 11 bases, J lost 5 bases, and 9 bases lay in between. Germline loops: CDR1 LGHDT, CDR2 YNNKEL (reference sequence). CDR3 sequence (DNA): TGTGCCTCAATCGGTACCGGGGAGCTGTTTTTT. Protein sequence: CASIGTGELFF.

The chain links TRBV5-1 to TRBJ1-3; tentatively, D is TRBD1 (6 bases). Germline CDR1 and CDR2: SGHRS and YFSETQ. This CDR3 is 15 amino acids long. V lost 4 bases and J lost 2, with 13 bases in between. CDR3 sequence: CASSLSGTTGNTIYF. Written as DNA, the CDR3 is TGCGCCAGCAGCCTCTCCGGGACAACTGGAAACACCATATATTTT.

The rearrangement joins TRBV11-2 to TRBJ2-2, with D perhaps TRBD2 (5 bases). This CDR3 region has 15 residues. Germline values: CDR1 SGHAT, CDR2 FQNNGV. V lost 1 base, J lost 1 base, and 7 bases lay in between. This chain's CDR3 is CASSLAGWNTGELFF. The CDR3 DNA is TGTGCCAGCAGCTTAGCGGGATGGAACACCGGGGAGCTGTTTTTT.

The V gene is TRBV5-6, the J gene TRBJ1-4; the match to TRBD1 covers 8 bases. The CDR3 has 14 residues. Per germline, CDR1 SGHDT and CDR2 YYEEEE. The junction had 6 bases not matched to a gene; V was cut back by 0 bases and J by 11 bases. In nucleotides, the CDR3 is TGTGCCAGCAGCTTGGCAGGGGGCGGGATGAAACTGTTTTTT. Protein product: CASSLAGGGMKLFF.

The chain uses TRBV4-3 and TRBJ2-7, with 9 nucleotides matching TRBD1. The CDR3 has 14 residues. CDR1 LGHNA and CDR2 YSLEER come from the germline V gene. J was trimmed by 6 bases and V by 3 bases; bases with no gene match: 6. The chain's CDR3 is CASSHHTGGREQYF. DNA of the CDR3: TGCGCCAGCAGCCACCATACAGGGGGCCGCGAGCAGTACTTC.